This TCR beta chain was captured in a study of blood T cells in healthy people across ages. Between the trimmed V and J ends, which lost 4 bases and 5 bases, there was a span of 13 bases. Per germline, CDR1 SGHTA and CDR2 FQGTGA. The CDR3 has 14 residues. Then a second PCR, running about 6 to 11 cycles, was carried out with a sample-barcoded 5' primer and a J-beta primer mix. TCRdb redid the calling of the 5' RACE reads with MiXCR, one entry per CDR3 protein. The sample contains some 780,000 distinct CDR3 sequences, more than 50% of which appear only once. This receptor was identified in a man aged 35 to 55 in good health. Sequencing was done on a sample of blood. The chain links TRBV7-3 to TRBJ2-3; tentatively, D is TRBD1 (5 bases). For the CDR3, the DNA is TGTGCCAGCAGCTCAGGGTCTTTTCGAGATACGCAGTATTTT. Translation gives CASSSGSFRDTQYF. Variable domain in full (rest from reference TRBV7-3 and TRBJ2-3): GAGVSQTPSNKVTEKGKYVELRCDPISGHTALYWYRQSLGQGPEFLIYFQGTGAADDSGLPNDRFFAVRPEGSVSTLKIQRTERGDSAVYLCASSSGSFRDTQYFGPGTRLTVL.